The 3 T cell receptor beta chains listed next were all sequenced from one sample in a study of blood T cell repertoires in COVID-19. Using immunoSEQ multiplex PCR, the repertoire was profiled, and TCRdb retains in-frame clones only, with some absent. The table records over 150,000 clones, 94% of them present only once. Sequenced material: peripheral blood. These receptors came from a man aged 25 to 40 with COVID-19, enrolled during active disease.

The sample holds one count of this clone. The rearrangement links TRBV6-6 to TRBJ2-2; 8 positions agree with TRBD1. With 6 bases clipped from V and 3 bases from J, the junction kept 6 bases outside the gene matches. Germline CDR1 reads MNHNY; CDR2 reads SVGAGI (reference sequence). This CDR3 has 15 residues. The CDR3 DNA is TGTGCCAGCAGCTCCCCGGACAGGGACACCGGGGAGCTGTTTTTT. Translation gives CASSSPDRDTGELFF.

As DNA, the CDR3 is TGTGCCAGCAGCTTAGAGGCGGACTATGGCTACACCTTC. Translated, it gives CASSLEADYGYTF. V usage is TRBV7-9 and J usage is TRBJ1-2; D is ambiguous. The V gene's germline CDR1 is SEHNR and CDR2 FQNEAQ (reference sequence). This CDR3 region has 13 residues. Trimming took 1 base from V and 3 from J, leaving 6 bases between them.

This clone was detected only a few times. The chain recombines TRBV15 with TRBJ2-7; 12 bases line up with TRBD1. Germline V gives CDR1 LNHNV, CDR2 YYDKDF (reference sequence). CDR3 length: 18 amino acids. J was trimmed by 6 bases and V by 0 bases; bases with no gene match: 12. The CDR3 DNA sequence: TGTGCCACCAGCAGAGATTTCATTGGTGGGACAGGGGGCAGCGAGCAGTACTTC. Protein: CATSRDFIGGTGGSEQYF.